These 21 T cell receptor beta chains were all obtained from the same sample, sequenced in a study of blood T cell repertoires in COVID-19. Only in-frame clones appear in the TCRdb table, and some are missing; sequencing was by immunoSEQ multiplex PCR. The top ten hold 4.5% to 6% of the sample, which has about 210,000 clones, approximately 85% seen once. The sequencing sample was made of peripheral blood. The receptors originated from a man aged 50 or older with COVID-19, enrolled during active disease.

V and J are TRBV7-3 and TRBJ2-1; 11 positions agree with TRBD2. CDR3 length equals 16 residues. Unmatched junction bases numbered 8, after V lost 5 bases and J lost 5 bases. Germline lookup yields CDR1 SGHTA and CDR2 FQGTGA. CDR3 residues: CASSRSGGAGNNEQFF. The CDR3 DNA reads TGTGCCAGCAGCCGTAGCGGGGGGGCCGGAAACAATGAGCAGTTCTTC.

For this clone: This sample also contains other DNA sequences that code for the same CDR3. The chain combines TRBV19 with TRBJ2-1; possible D gene TRBD1, 5 bases. The CDR3 is made up of 13 amino acids. V lost 1 base and J lost 5, with 6 bases in between. Germline CDR1 and CDR2: LNHDA and SQIVND (reference sequence). The CDR3 loop reads CASSIGQNNEQFF. The CDR3 coding sequence is TGTGCCAGTAGTATAGGACAGAACAATGAGCAGTTCTTC.

The genes are TRBV5-1 and TRBJ1-3; 9 nucleotides match TRBD1. The CDR3 length is 17 residues. From germline, CDR1 is SGHRS and CDR2 YFSETQ. Unmatched junction bases numbered 8, after V lost 4 bases and J lost 0 bases. CDR3 in amino acids: CASSRGTGWSSGNTIYF. The CDR3 nucleotides are TGCGCCAGCAGCCGGGGGACAGGGTGGTCCTCTGGAAACACCATATATTTT.

This clone was seen only a few times. The chain combines TRBV20-1 with TRBJ1-3; TRBD1 is a possible D gene (5 bases). The V gene's germline CDR1 is DFQATT and CDR2 SNEGSKA (reference sequence). This CDR3 region has 11 residues. The germline V and J ends were trimmed by 6 bases and 8 bases, with 11 bases remaining between them. CDR3 DNA: TGCAGTGCAGCAGGGAGGGACACCATATATTTT. This translates into CSAAGRDTIYF.

The chain couples TRBV3-1 (or the pseudogene TRBV3-2) to TRBJ2-1; D not certain. Trimming took off 4 bases at V and 6 bases at J, with 7 bases between the two ends. CDR1 and CDR2 from the germline V gene are LGHDT and YNNKEL (reference sequence). The CDR3 spans 12 residues. CDR3 DNA: TGTGCCAGCAGCCGTCGGGTCAATGAGCAGTTCTTC. Its translation is CASSRRVNEQFF.

This clone appeared a few times. V gene TRBV4-1 combines with J gene TRBJ2-3, with 15 bases lining up with TRBD2. V shed 1 base and J 1 base; nucleotides not matched to a gene: 9. This CDR3 spans 20 amino acids. CDR1 and CDR2 (germline): MGHRA, YSYEKL. CDR3 residues: CASSQVGLAGGPGRTDTQYF. The CDR3 region has the DNA TGCGCCAGCAGCCAAGTCGGACTAGCGGGGGGGCCAGGGCGCACAGATACGCAGTATTTT.

The chain links TRBV7-9 to TRBJ1-5; possibly TRBD1 for D (6 bases). CDR3 size: 17 residues. V dropped 0 bases and J dropped 3 bases, with 15 bases sitting between them. Germline CDR1 SEHNR, CDR2 FQNEAQ (reference sequence). The CDR3 spells CASSLARGAIDNQPQHF. In DNA, the CDR3 is TGTGCCAGCAGCTTAGCGCGGGGGGCTATCGACAATCAGCCCCAGCATTTT.

The rearrangement uses TRBV5-1 and TRBJ1-3; D not certain. Trimming took 0 bases from V and 0 from J, leaving 4 bases between them. The germline gives CDR1 SGHRS, CDR2 YFSETQ. The CDR3 totals 14 residues. The CDR3 nucleotides are TGCGCCAGCAGCTTGGACAACTCTGGAAACACCATATATTTT. Its protein product is CASSLDNSGNTIYF.

V usage is TRBV11-2 and J usage is TRBJ2-7, with TRBD2 identical over 7 bases. The germline gives CDR1 SGHAT, CDR2 FQNNGV. This CDR3 region has 16 residues. The ends lost 1 base at V and 2 bases at J; junction bases unmatched: 8. CDR3 sequence reads: CASSLAGRALTYEQYF. CDR3 sequence (DNA): TGTGCCAGCAGCTTAGCAGGGAGGGCTTTAACCTACGAGCAGTACTTC.

The chain carries TRBV10-1 and TRBJ1-1; unclear D gene. CDR3 length: 13 amino acids. Trimming took off 4 bases at V and 1 base at J, with 7 bases between the two ends. CDR1 and CDR2 from the germline V gene are WNHNN and SYGVQD (reference sequence). This chain's CDR3 is CASSANRNTEAFF. Here the CDR3 DNA reads TGCGCCAGCAGTGCCAACAGGAACACTGAAGCTTTCTTT.

The chain couples TRBV24-1 to TRBJ2-3; TRBD1 matches at 9 bases. The V segment lost 5 bases and the J segment 5 bases; nucleotides outside the gene matches: 7. This CDR3 spans 15 amino acids. The germline V gene has CDR1 KGHDR and CDR2 SFDVKD. The CDR3 loop reads CATSGAGQGIDTQYF. The CDR3, as DNA: TGTGCCACCAGTGGCGCGGGACAGGGAATAGATACGCAGTATTTT.

V is TRBV9 and J is TRBJ2-5; D is uncertain. CDR3 length: 14 residues. Looked up from germline, CDR1 is SGDLS and CDR2 is YYNGEE. V lost 7 bases to trimming and J lost 1 base, with 14 bases between them. CDR3 in DNA: TGTGCCAGCGCGTTAAGTCCTAGCCAAGAGACCCAGTACTTC. Amino acid sequence: CASALSPSQETQYF.

This clone showed up just a few times. This chain links TRBV18 with TRBJ1-2; weak D call: TRBD1 (6 bases). The CDR3 consists of 14 residues. The germline V gene has CDR1 KGHSH and CDR2 LQKENI. V lost 4 bases to trimming and J lost 6 bases, with 15 bases between them. CDR3 nucleotides: TGTGCCAGCTCACGGTTTCAGGGGATTGATGGCTACACCTTC. Its protein product is CASSRFQGIDGYTF.

This clone was seen a few times. The chain links TRBV6-5 to TRBJ1-1, with 9 bases identical to TRBD1. The V gene's germline CDR1 is MNHEY and CDR2 SVGAGI. This CDR3 is built from 15 residues. The V and J ends lost 4 bases and 5 bases, in that order; junction bases with no gene match: 8. CDR3 residues: CASSFGQGWKTEAFF. CDR3 DNA: TGTGCCAGCAGTTTCGGACAGGGGTGGAAGACTGAAGCTTTCTTT.

V is TRBV30 and J is TRBJ2-7, with D possibly TRBD2 on 7 matching bases. Germline V CDR1 and CDR2: GTSNPN, SVGIG (reference sequence). V was cut by 8 bases and J by 0 bases, with 11 bases left in between. There are 12 residues in the CDR3. The CDR3 sequence is CAGRGGSYEQYF. CDR3 nucleotides: TGTGCCGGAAGGGGGGGCTCCTACGAGCAGTACTTC.

This clone was seen only once. This sequence joins TRBV21-1 and TRBJ1-2. TRBV21-1 is reported as a pseudogene. CDR3 length: 14 amino acids. CDR3 nucleotides: TGTGCCAACTACTCGCGCGGGGGGGATTATGGCTACACCTTC. Translation: CANYSRGGDYGYTF.

The chain is built from TRBV5-4 and TRBJ1-1; TRBD1 might be the D (6 bases). The CDR3 is 14 residues long. CDR1 SGHNT and CDR2 YYREEE come from the germline V gene (reference sequence). The germline V and J ends were trimmed by 0 bases and 1 base, with 7 bases remaining between them. The CDR3 sequence is CASSLEQGNTEAFF. The CDR3 bases are TGTGCCAGCAGCTTGGAACAGGGGAACACTGAAGCTTTCTTT.

J is TRBJ1-2 and V is TRBV7-9, with D possibly matching TRBD1 (5 bases). The CDR3 has 12 amino acids. Germline values: CDR1 SEHNR, CDR2 FQNEAQ (reference sequence). The V and J ends lost 3 bases and 8 bases respectively, with 10 bases between them. In DNA form, the CDR3 reads TGTGCCAGCAGCTTTGGGGAGGGGGGCTACACCTTC. This sequence encodes CASSFGEGGYTF.

The chain joins TRBV10-3 to TRBJ2-7; 7 bases are a match to TRBD1. V shed 9 bases and J 2 bases; nucleotides not matched to a gene: 4. The CDR3 consists of 12 residues. CDR1 and CDR2 (germline): ENHRY, SYGVKD. Here the CDR3 DNA reads TGTGCCATTAAAGACAGGGCCTACGAGCAGTACTTC. Protein: CAIKDRAYEQYF.

This clone was found once. The chain combines TRBV4-3 with TRBJ2-1; TRBD2 matches at 9 bases. CDR1 and CDR2 (germline): LGHNA, YSLEER. V shed 0 bases and J 2 bases; nucleotides not matched to a gene: 8. The CDR3 loop spans 18 amino acids. The CDR3 sequence is CASSQDSASGAPYNEQFF. The CDR3 nucleotides read TGCGCCAGCAGCCAAGACTCGGCTAGCGGGGCCCCCTACAATGAGCAGTTCTTC.

This clone was counted between two and nine times. V and J are TRBV5-6 and TRBJ1-5; D gene unclear. CDR3 length: 14 residues. Trimming stripped 4 bases from V and 6 bases from J, with 14 bases between. The V gene's germline CDR1 is SGHDT and CDR2 YYEEEE. The CDR3 protein is CASSLGGYRQPQHF. The CDR3 coding sequence is TGTGCCAGCAGCCTGGGAGGGTATCGTCAGCCCCAGCATTTT.